These T cell receptor beta chains were read from a single sample in a study of T cell changes during pregnancy in multiple sclerosis. Using immunoSEQ multiplex PCR, the repertoire was profiled, and TCRdb retains in-frame clones only, with some absent. The top ten clones hold roughly 0.93% of a sample with about 84,000 clones, about 94% of them seen once. This material consisted of peripheral blood, taken in the second trimester of pregnancy. These receptors were collected from a female donor in good health, enrolled as a control in a pregnancy study. Each CDR3 is given with its conserved first and last residue. The D gene is left open where the match is weak. Rows may omit the clone size; those that give it use once, few, many or a size class.

V gene: TRBV27; clone size: .; J gene: TRBJ1-1; CDR3 length: 17; D gene: .; CDR3 DNA: TGTGCCAGCAGTTTACGGAGCATATCACAGGCCCAGACTGAAGCTTTCTTT; CDR3 protein: CASSLRSISQAQTEAFF
V gene: TRBV5-4; clone size: .; J gene: TRBJ2-4; CDR3 length: 14; D gene: .; CDR3 DNA: TGTGCCAGCAGCTGGGAGGGGGGCAAAAACATTCAGTACTTC; CDR3 protein: CASSWEGGKNIQYF
V gene: TRBV28; clone size: .; J gene: TRBJ2-3; CDR3 length: 15; D gene: .; CDR3 DNA: TGTGCCAGCAGCCGTGGTAGCGACGTCACAGATACGCAGTATTTT; CDR3 protein: CASSRGSDVTDTQYF
V gene: TRBV6-5; clone size: .; J gene: TRBJ2-7; CDR3 length: 13; D gene: .; CDR3 DNA: TGTGCCAGCAGTCCCCAGACACTTTACGAGCAGTACTTC; CDR3 protein: CASSPQTLYEQYF
V gene: TRBV5-1; clone size: .; J gene: TRBJ2-7; CDR3 length: 14; D gene: TRBD1; CDR3 DNA: TGCGCCAGCAGCCTAACGACAGGGGGCGACGAGCAGTACTTC; CDR3 protein: CASSLTTGGDEQYF
V gene: TRBV4-2; clone size: .; J gene: TRBJ2-5; CDR3 length: 17; D gene: TRBD2; CDR3 DNA: TGTGCCAGCAAAAAAGGGGGAGCGGGGGTTAACCAAGAGACCCAGTACTTC; CDR3 protein: CASKKGGAGVNQETQYF
V gene: TRBV5-1; clone size: .; J gene: TRBJ2-6; CDR3 length: 17; D gene: TRBD2; CDR3 DNA: TGCGCCAGCAGCTTCAGCGGGACCCCCTCTGGGGCCAACGTCCTGACTTTC; CDR3 protein: CASSFSGTPSGANVLTF
V gene: TRBV5-1; clone size: .; J gene: TRBJ2-1; CDR3 length: 14; D gene: TRBD2; CDR3 DNA: TGCGCCAGCAGCTTGGGACTAGCTGGCAATGAGCAGTTCTTC; CDR3 protein: CASSLGLAGNEQFF
V gene: TRBV27; clone size: .; J gene: TRBJ2-7; CDR3 length: 13; D gene: TRBD1; CDR3 DNA: TGTGCCAGCAGTTTGGGGACAGGGTCCGAGCAGTACTTC; CDR3 protein: CASSLGTGSEQYF
V gene: TRBV5-4; clone size: once; J gene: TRBJ1-4; CDR3 length: 15; D gene: .; CDR3 DNA: TGTGCCAGCAGCTACAGGGATGTAACTAATGAAAAACTGTTTTTT; CDR3 protein: CASSYRDVTNEKLFF
V gene: TRBV9; clone size: .; J gene: TRBJ2-5; CDR3 length: 17; D gene: TRBD2; CDR3 DNA: TGTGCCAGCAGCCCGCGGTTAGGGACTAGCGGTCAAGAGACCCAGTACTTC; CDR3 protein: CASSPRLGTSGQETQYF
V gene: TRBV28; clone size: .; J gene: TRBJ2-2; CDR3 length: 12; D gene: .; CDR3 DNA: TGTGCCAGCAGTTTGGCAGTCGGGGAGCTGTTTTTT; CDR3 protein: CASSLAVGELFF
V gene: TRBV28; clone size: few; J gene: TRBJ2-2; CDR3 length: 14; D gene: TRBD2; CDR3 DNA: TGTGCCAGCAGGACTAGCGGGAACACCGGGGAGCTGTTTTTT; CDR3 protein: CASRTSGNTGELFF
V gene: TRBV4-1; clone size: .; J gene: TRBJ2-1; CDR3 length: 12; D gene: TRBD2; CDR3 DNA: TGCGCCAGCAGCCCCCGGGGGGATGAGCAGTTCTTC; CDR3 protein: CASSPRGDEQFF
V gene: TRBV21-1; clone size: .; J gene: TRBJ1-2; CDR3 length: 15; D gene: .; CDR3 DNA: TGTGCCAGCAGCAAAACCGGGACAGGGAACTATGGCTACACCTTC; CDR3 protein: CASSKTGTGNYGYTF
V gene: TRBV5-1; clone size: .; J gene: TRBJ2-7; CDR3 length: 15; D gene: .; CDR3 DNA: TGCGCCAGCAGCTTAGGGCTAGCTGCTTATGGCGAGCAGTACTTC; CDR3 protein: CASSLGLAAYGEQYF
V gene: TRBV28; clone size: .; J gene: TRBJ2-7; CDR3 length: 20; D gene: .; CDR3 DNA: TGTGCCAGCCTTCCAGGGGGGTACTCGGGGGGGCAGCGGGACCTCTACGAGCAGTACTTC; CDR3 protein: CASLPGGYSGGQRDLYEQYF
V gene: TRBV28; clone size: .; J gene: TRBJ2-7; CDR3 length: 12; D gene: .; CDR3 DNA: TGTGCCAGCAAGACAGGTGGATACGAGCAGTACTTC; CDR3 protein: CASKTGGYEQYF
V gene: TRBV4-1; clone size: .; J gene: TRBJ2-5; CDR3 length: 15; D gene: .; CDR3 DNA: TGCGCCAGCAGCCAAGATGGGGGGAAAGAAGAGACCCAGTACTTC; CDR3 protein: CASSQDGGKEETQYF
V gene: TRBV5-1; clone size: once; J gene: TRBJ2-1; CDR3 length: 15; D gene: TRBD2; CDR3 DNA: TGCGCCAGCAGCTTGGGAGCGGGGATGGACAATGAGCAGTTCTTC; CDR3 protein: CASSLGAGMDNEQFF
V gene: TRBV11-2; clone size: .; J gene: TRBJ2-7; CDR3 length: 12; D gene: .; CDR3 DNA: TGTGCCAGCAGCGTCGTCCTCTACGAGCAGTACTTC; CDR3 protein: CASSVVLYEQYF
V gene: TRBV13; clone size: once; J gene: TRBJ2-2; CDR3 length: 16; D gene: .; CDR3 DNA: TGTGCCAGCAGCTTAGGTCAGGGATTCAACACCGGGGAGCTGTTTTTT; CDR3 protein: CASSLGQGFNTGELFF
V gene: TRBV14; clone size: .; J gene: TRBJ1-4; CDR3 length: 13; D gene: .; CDR3 DNA: TGTGCCAGCAGCCGCGGGATTAATGAAAAACTGTTTTTT; CDR3 protein: CASSRGINEKLFF
V gene: TRBV5-8; clone size: .; J gene: TRBJ1-4; CDR3 length: 17; D gene: TRBD1; CDR3 DNA: TGTGCCAGCAGCCTAAGGGGACAGGGTCCGGCTAATGAAAAACTGTTTTTT; CDR3 protein: CASSLRGQGPANEKLFF
V gene: TRBV7-9; clone size: few; J gene: TRBJ2-2; CDR3 length: 15; D gene: .; CDR3 DNA: TGTGCCAGCAGCTTAGCGTCCATGAACACCGGGGAGCTGTTTTTT; CDR3 protein: CASSLASMNTGELFF
V gene: TRBV10-3; clone size: .; J gene: TRBJ2-6; CDR3 length: 16; D gene: .; CDR3 DNA: TGTGCCATCAGTGACCCGCGGGGCCGTGGGGCCAACGTCCTGACTTTC; CDR3 protein: CAISDPRGRGANVLTF
V gene: TRBV19; clone size: .; J gene: TRBJ1-4; CDR3 length: 16; D gene: .; CDR3 DNA: TGTGCCAGTAGTATATCACAGGGAGCAACTAATGAAAAACTGTTTTTT; CDR3 protein: CASSISQGATNEKLFF
V gene: TRBV7-8; clone size: .; J gene: TRBJ1-4; CDR3 length: 16; D gene: .; CDR3 DNA: TGTGCCAGCAGCTTAGCGCTCAGGGCCTTTAATGAAAAACTGTTTTTT; CDR3 protein: CASSLALRAFNEKLFF
V gene: TRBV19; clone size: .; J gene: TRBJ2-7; CDR3 length: 14; D gene: .; CDR3 DNA: TGTGCCAGTAGTATAGATCTAGAGAACTACGAGCAGTACTTC; CDR3 protein: CASSIDLENYEQYF
V gene: TRBV5-1; clone size: .; J gene: TRBJ1-3; CDR3 length: 16; D gene: .; CDR3 DNA: TGCGCCAGCAGCTCCGGCTCCTCGGGAGGTATAAACACCATATATTTT; CDR3 protein: CASSSGSSGGINTIYF
V gene: TRBV7-2; clone size: .; J gene: TRBJ2-7; CDR3 length: 15; D gene: TRBD2; CDR3 DNA: TGTGCCAGCAGCTTATCTAGCGGGAACTCCTACGAGCAGTACTTC; CDR3 protein: CASSLSSGNSYEQYF
V gene: TRBV28; clone size: .; J gene: TRBJ1-5; CDR3 length: 14; D gene: .; CDR3 DNA: TGTGCCAGCAGACAGGCAGCCTATCATCAGCCCCAGCATTTT; CDR3 protein: CASRQAAYHQPQHF
V gene: TRBV7-9; clone size: .; J gene: TRBJ2-5; CDR3 length: 16; D gene: TRBD2; CDR3 DNA: TGTGCCAGCAGCCTGCGACTAGCGGGAGTACGTGAGACCCAGTACTTC; CDR3 protein: CASSLRLAGVRETQYF
V gene: TRBV27; clone size: .; J gene: TRBJ2-1; CDR3 length: 15; D gene: .; CDR3 DNA: TGTGCCAGCAATCCCGAATTCAGCTCCTACAATGAGCAGTTCTTC; CDR3 protein: CASNPEFSSYNEQFF
V gene: TRBV6-5; clone size: .; J gene: TRBJ2-7; CDR3 length: 16; D gene: TRBD2; CDR3 DNA: TGTGCCAGCAGTTCGGGACTAGCGGATTCCTCCTACGAGCAGTACTTC; CDR3 protein: CASSSGLADSSYEQYF
V gene: TRBV6-1; clone size: .; J gene: TRBJ1-4; CDR3 length: 15; D gene: .; CDR3 DNA: TGTGCCAGCAGGAATTGGGGGGGAGTAGATGAAAAACTGTTTTTT; CDR3 protein: CASRNWGGVDEKLFF
V gene: TRBV5-8; clone size: .; J gene: TRBJ2-7; CDR3 length: 16; D gene: TRBD2; CDR3 DNA: TGTGCCAGCAGCCGGAATCTTGCGGGAGCCGAGTACGAGCAGTACTTC; CDR3 protein: CASSRNLAGAEYEQYF
V gene: TRBV5-4; clone size: .; J gene: TRBJ1-2; CDR3 length: 15; D gene: TRBD1; CDR3 DNA: TGTGCCAGCAGCGCGGACAGGGGGCCAGTGTATGGCTACACCTTC; CDR3 protein: CASSADRGPVYGYTF
V gene: TRBV29-1; clone size: .; J gene: TRBJ2-1; CDR3 length: 13; D gene: .; CDR3 DNA: TGCAGCGTAGCGCTAGCAGCCTACAATGAGCAGTTCTTC; CDR3 protein: CSVALAAYNEQFF
V gene: TRBV27; clone size: .; J gene: TRBJ2-1; CDR3 length: 13; D gene: .; CDR3 DNA: TGTGCCAGCAGTTTAGCGGGATCCAATGAGCAGTTCTTC; CDR3 protein: CASSLAGSNEQFF
V gene: TRBV28; clone size: .; J gene: TRBJ1-2; CDR3 length: 14; D gene: .; CDR3 DNA: TGTGCCAGCAGTTTACGGTCCTTTAACTATGGCTACACCTTC; CDR3 protein: CASSLRSFNYGYTF
V gene: TRBV2; clone size: .; J gene: TRBJ2-2; CDR3 length: 14; D gene: .; CDR3 DNA: TGTGCCAGCTCAAGAAAGATCGGGACCGGGGAGCTGTTTTTT; CDR3 protein: CASSRKIGTGELFF
V gene: TRBV7-9; clone size: .; J gene: TRBJ2-2; CDR3 length: 17; D gene: .; CDR3 DNA: TGTGCCAGCAGCCCCCCAAATAGCGGACTTAACACCGGGGAGCTGTTTTTT; CDR3 protein: CASSPPNSGLNTGELFF
V gene: TRBV5-1; clone size: .; J gene: TRBJ1-4; CDR3 length: 13; D gene: .; CDR3 DNA: TGCGCCAGCAGCGCACAGGGTAATGAAAAACTGTTTTTT; CDR3 protein: CASSAQGNEKLFF
V gene: TRBV5-4; clone size: .; J gene: TRBJ1-1; CDR3 length: 16; D gene: TRBD1; CDR3 DNA: TGTGCCAGCAGCTTAGGGACAGGGGTTTTGAACACTGAAGCTTTCTTT; CDR3 protein: CASSLGTGVLNTEAFF
V gene: TRBV6-1; clone size: .; J gene: TRBJ2-7; CDR3 length: 11; D gene: .; CDR3 DNA: TGTGCCAGCCGGGAGTCCTACGAGCAGTACTTC; CDR3 protein: CASRESYEQYF
V gene: TRBV5-6; clone size: .; J gene: TRBJ1-4; CDR3 length: 16; D gene: TRBD1; CDR3 DNA: TGTGCCAGCAGCCCGACAGGGGGCATATATAGTGAAAAACTGTTTTTT; CDR3 protein: CASSPTGGIYSEKLFF
V gene: TRBV6-5; clone size: .; J gene: TRBJ2-1; CDR3 length: 15; D gene: TRBD1; CDR3 DNA: TGTGCCAGCAGTTACGGGGGGACAGGGCGCGATGAGCAGTTCTTC; CDR3 protein: CASSYGGTGRDEQFF
V gene: TRBV6-6; clone size: .; J gene: TRBJ1-2; CDR3 length: 14; D gene: .; CDR3 DNA: TGTGCCAGCAGTTACTCGACGGGAAGAGACGGCTACACCTTC; CDR3 protein: CASSYSTGRDGYTF
V gene: TRBV30; clone size: .; J gene: TRBJ1-5; CDR3 length: 13; D gene: .; CDR3 DNA: TGTGCCTGGGGAATATTGGGAGCTCAGCCCCAGCATTTT; CDR3 protein: CAWGILGAQPQHF
V gene: TRBV2; clone size: once; J gene: TRBJ1-4; CDR3 length: 14; D gene: .; CDR3 DNA: TGTGCCAGCAGTGACGTGACACGGAATGAAAAACTGTTTTTT; CDR3 protein: CASSDVTRNEKLFF